This TCR beta chain appears in the sequencing data of a study of T cells in Graves' hyperthyroidism and ophthalmopathy. The CDR3 consists of 15 residues. Losses at the gene ends were 6 bases for V and 6 bases for J; bases not matched to a gene: 13. The germline gives CDR1 MNHNS, CDR2 SASEGT. Researchers amplified the TCR beta CDR3 regions from RNA transcripts. A first-round RT-PCR of the TCR CDR3 used the HTBI primer set. One entry per CDR3 protein, called by TCRdb with MiXCR from the multiplex PCR reads. In the table there are about 350,000 distinct CDR3 sequences, roughly 20% of which are singletons. In this sample, this clonotype turned up many times.

The chain links TRBV6-1 to TRBJ1-2; 7 bases agree with TRBD1. This TCR derives from a woman in her forties with Graves' ophthalmopathy. The source material was blood. DNA for the CDR3: TGTGCCAGCAGGGAGACAGGGCGGTTAGAGGATGGCTACACCTTC. Translation gives CASRETGRLEDGYTF.